A single sample is the source of the 16 T cell receptor beta chains below, sequenced in a study of T cell repertoires in cytomegalovirus infection. These receptors are not linked to any known antigen. TCRdb called the reads again in MiXCR, with one record for every CDR3 protein. This sample has about 830,000 distinct CDR3 sequences, with less than 35% found just once. Here the sequenced sample was cultured CD8+ T cells from PBMCs, taken from culture after CMV antigen stimulation. All receptors derive from a human donor in good health (CMV status not recorded). Some clones in this sample may be carry-over from other donors' samples.

This clonotype was counted a few times. This chain links TRBV6-1 with TRBJ1-1; 9 bases line up with TRBD1. The V gene's germline CDR1 is MNHNS and CDR2 SASEGT. Losses at the gene ends were 7 bases for V and 5 bases for J; bases not matched to a gene: 8. The CDR3 totals 14 residues. The CDR3: CASNTGTGLTEAFF. CDR3 DNA sequence: TGTGCCAGCAATACCGGGACAGGGCTTACTGAAGCTTTCTTT.

The gene calls are TRBV9 and TRBJ2-3; 12 nucleotides agree with TRBD1. The CDR3 length is 16 residues. From germline, CDR1 is SGDLS and CDR2 YYNGEE. Trimming took 3 bases from V and 5 from J; bases not matched to a gene: 7. CDR3 DNA sequence: TGTGCCAGCAGCGCGGGGACAGGGGGCGTTGGAGATACGCAGTATTTT. Protein product: CASSAGTGGVGDTQYF.

The sample holds one count of this clonotype. The chain links TRBV4-2 to TRBJ2-1; TRBD2 aligns across 12 bases. V shed 0 bases and J 4 bases; nucleotides not matched to a gene: 7. Germline V gene lookup returns CDR1 LGHNA and CDR2 YNFKEQ. This CDR3 spans 18 amino acids. CDR3 DNA sequence: TGTGCCAGCAGCCAAGAGTGGCTAGCGGGGGGGCTGTACAATGAGCAGTTCTTC. Translating it yields CASSQEWLAGGLYNEQFF.

The J gene is TRBJ1-1, the V gene TRBV6-6, with 8 bases aligning to TRBD1. The CDR3 contains 13 residues. CDR1 MNHNY and CDR2 SVGAGI come from the germline V gene (reference sequence). The trim removed 10 bases at V and 2 bases at J, leaving 6 bases unmatched. The DNA for the CDR3 is TGTGCCACCAAGCAGGGGGCAAACACTGAAGCTTTCTTT. Translated: CATKQGANTEAFF.

This clonotype was detected a few times. V is TRBV19 and J is TRBJ1-2; D uncertain. Trimming cost V 2 bases and J 4 bases, with 8 bases left between them. The germline gives CDR1 LNHDA, CDR2 SQIVND (reference sequence). The CDR3 is 13 residues long. The CDR3 sequence is CASSINRSYGYTF. In DNA, the CDR3 is TGTGCCAGTAGTATAAACAGAAGCTATGGCTACACCTTC.

V is TRBV11-2 and J is TRBJ2-1, with D possibly being TRBD2 (5 bases). V was pared by 3 bases and J by 4 bases, with 16 bases between. The CDR3 sequence is 16 residues long. Germline V gene lookup returns CDR1 SGHAT and CDR2 FQNNGV. This CDR3 is CASSFISAGPYNEQFF. CDR3 DNA sequence: TGTGCCAGCAGCTTTATCTCGGCGGGCCCTTACAATGAGCAGTTCTTC.

V usage is TRBV4-1 and J usage is TRBJ1-1, with 7 positions matching TRBD1. Losses at the gene ends were 1 base for V and 11 bases for J; bases not matched to a gene: 7. Germline CDR1 is MGHRA and CDR2 is YSYEKL. This CDR3 spans 13 amino acids. CDR3 DNA: TGCGCCAGCAGCCAAGCCGAGCAGGGGGACGCTTTCTTT. Translation: CASSQAEQGDAFF.

This clonotype has ten or more counts. This chain uses TRBV7-9 with TRBJ2-7, with 7 bases that match TRBD2. Germline values: CDR1 SEHNR, CDR2 FQNEAQ (reference sequence). The CDR3 runs 15 residues. The ends lost 5 bases at V and 3 bases at J; junction bases unmatched: 10. CDR3 sequence: CASSPSGGPDYEQYF. The CDR3 nucleotides are TGTGCCAGCAGCCCTAGCGGAGGGCCGGACTACGAGCAGTACTTC.

This clonotype came up a few times. The J gene is TRBJ1-1, the V gene TRBV11-3, with D possibly matching TRBD1 (5 bases). This CDR3 contains 12 residues. Germline V gene sequence: CDR1 SGHNT, CDR2 YENEEA. V lost 5 bases to trimming and J lost 11 bases, with 15 bases between them. The CDR3 coding sequence is TGTGCCAGCAGCCCGGCAGGGAGGGAGGCTTTCTTT. Translated: CASSPAGREAFF.

This clonotype was counted between two and nine times. The chain uses TRBV7-8 and TRBJ1-4; D might be TRBD1 (5 bases). The germline V gene has CDR1 SGHVS and CDR2 FQNEAQ. The CDR3 length is 16 residues. Trimming removed 1 base from V and 5 bases from J, with 14 bases in between. The CDR3 is CASSLVEGTGNEKLFF. In DNA form, the CDR3 reads TGTGCCAGCAGCTTAGTAGAGGGGACGGGGAATGAAAAACTGTTTTTT.

The chain links TRBV7-9 to TRBJ2-5, with D tentatively TRBD1 or TRBD2 (5 bases each). V was clipped by 1 base and J by 4 bases, with 10 bases between them. Germline lookup yields CDR1 SEHNR and CDR2 FQNEAQ (reference sequence). This CDR3 has 14 residues. The CDR3 DNA reads as TGTGCCAGCAGCTTAGTTGGTGGGACAGAGACCCAGTACTTC. Residues: CASSLVGGTETQYF.

This sequence joins TRBV7-9 and TRBJ1-5; 10 bases align to TRBD1. CDR1 is SEHNR, CDR2 FQNEAQ, per germline (reference sequence). The CDR3 loop spans 14 amino acids. V lost 6 bases and J lost 2; bases outside the gene matches: 1. The CDR3 DNA reads as TGTGCCAGCAGAGGACAGGGGGGCAATCAGCCCCAGCATTTT. Protein: CASRGQGGNQPQHF. Based on the CDR3 plus reference TRBV7-9 and TRBJ1-5, the full variable domain is DTGVSQNPRHKITKRGQNVTFRCDPISEHNRLYWYRQTLGQGPEFLTYFQNEAQLEKSRLLSDRFSAERPKGSFSTLEIQRTEQGDSAMYLCASRGQGGNQPQHFGDGTRLSIL.

The chain recombines TRBV13 with TRBJ1-6; D ambiguous. Germline V gives CDR1 PRHDT, CDR2 FYEKMQ (reference sequence). Trimming stripped 0 bases from V and 10 bases from J, with 10 bases between. The CDR3 covers 14 residues. The CDR3 sequence: CASSLGGGFSPLHF. The CDR3 DNA reads as TGTGCCAGCAGCTTAGGCGGAGGGTTCTCACCCCTCCACTTT. Full variable domain (remainder filled in from reference TRBV13 and TRBJ1-6): AAGVIQSPRHLIKEKRETATLKCYPIPRHDTVYWYQQGPGQDPQFLISFYEKMQSDKGSIPDRFSAQQFSDYHSELNMSSLELGDSALYFCASSLGGGFSPLHFGNGTRLTVT.

V is TRBV12-3 or TRBV12-4 and J is TRBJ1-1; D is perhaps TRBD1 (6 bases). This CDR3 comprises 14 residues. V gave up 6 bases and J gave up 5 bases, with 16 bases separating them. Written as DNA, the CDR3 is TGTGCCAGCAGCCCCTTCAGGGGTGGGACTGAAGCTTTCTTT. This encodes CASSPFRGGTEAFF.

This clonotype was seen repeatedly, ten times or more. V usage is TRBV7-2 and J usage is TRBJ2-5; D perhaps matches TRBD1 (5 bases). The ends were cut back, 5 bases at V and 2 bases at J, with 27 bases in the middle. The CDR3 has 19 residues. Per the germline V gene, CDR1 is SGHTA and CDR2 is FQGNSA. The CDR3 nucleotides read TGTGCCAGCAGCCCTTTGACCAGTCCAGGACACAGGATTCAAGAGACCCAGTACTTC. Its protein product is CASSPLTSPGHRIQETQYF.

This clonotype was observed a few times. The V gene is TRBV27, the J gene TRBJ1-5; 7 bases fit TRBD1. Germline values: CDR1 MNHEY, CDR2 SMNVEV (reference sequence). J was trimmed by 5 bases and V by 6 bases; bases with no gene match: 10. This CDR3 is 15 amino acids long. CDR3 in DNA: TGTGCCAGCAGGCCCGGGTACAGGGGCCATCAGCCCCAGCATTTT. Protein: CASRPGYRGHQPQHF.